The 20 T cell receptor beta chains below all came from one sample that was sequenced in a study of stem cell transplantation in POMP-related autoinflammatory disease. Assay: immunoSEQ multiplex PCR; the TCRdb copy retains only in-frame clones and omits some. The table has over 60,000 clones, roughly 93% seen once. The starting material was CD4+ T cells from PBMCs, obtained after stem cell transplantation. Receptor source: a human patient with POMP-related autoinflammation and immune dysregulation (PRAID). These T cells may partly come from the graft donor.

The chain has TRBV30 and TRBJ1-6; D gene uncertain. The V gene's germline CDR1 is GTSNPN and CDR2 SVGIG (reference sequence). V lost 2 bases, J lost 2 bases, and 13 bases lay in between. The CDR3 is 16 residues long. The CDR3 is CAWSRPGRPYNSPLHF. The CDR3 DNA follows: TGTGCCTGGAGTCGGCCAGGCAGACCCTATAATTCACCCCTCCACTTT.

This rearrangement joins TRBV27 to TRBJ2-3, with a possible D match to TRBD2 (5 bases). From germline, CDR1 is MNHEY and CDR2 SMNVEV (reference sequence). V was clipped by 0 bases and J by 4 bases, with 8 bases between them. This CDR3 contains 14 residues. The CDR3 DNA reads TGTGCCAGCAGTTTATCCTCCGGGGCAGATACGCAGTATTTT. Translation gives CASSLSSGADTQYF.

V is TRBV6-5 and J is TRBJ1-5; D gene uncertain. The germline V and J ends were trimmed by 7 bases and 1 base, with 11 bases remaining between them. This CDR3 has 14 residues. Germline assignment: CDR1 MNHEY and CDR2 SVGAGI. The CDR3 DNA reads TGTGCCAGCACCGGTGCGGGGAGCAATCAGCCCCAGCATTTT. Its protein is CASTGAGSNQPQHF.

The rearrangement links TRBV5-1 to TRBJ1-6; TRBD1 agrees at 11 bases. Germline CDR1 reads SGHRS; CDR2 reads YFSETQ. The CDR3 covers 16 residues. The V gene end was trimmed by 4 bases and the J gene end by 7 bases; junction bases not matched to a gene: 7. The CDR3 region has the DNA TGCGCCAGCAGCCCCGGGACAGGGGGAAGGAATTCACCCCTCCACTTT. The encoded protein is CASSPGTGGRNSPLHF.

This chain's CDR3 is CASSHREDRGYYTF. In DNA form, the CDR3 reads TGTGCCAGCAGTCACCGGGAGGACAGGGGATACTACACCTTC. V usage is TRBV6-5 and J usage is TRBJ1-2, with 9 bases matching TRBD1. J lost 10 bases, V lost 5 bases, and 11 bases had no gene match. This CDR3 region has 14 residues. In germline, CDR1 is MNHEY, CDR2 SVGAGI.

The V call is TRBV7-8, the J call TRBJ1-5; a weak D match, TRBD1 (6 bases). Trimming took off 2 bases at V and 6 bases at J, with 17 bases between the two ends. Germline CDR1 reads SGHVS; CDR2 reads FQNEAQ. The CDR3 extends over 16 amino acids. The CDR3 reads CASSLYRVPRGQPQHF. CDR3 DNA sequence: TGTGCCAGCAGCTTATACAGGGTCCCAAGGGGTCAGCCCCAGCATTTT.

The gene calls are TRBV28 and TRBJ1-1; 8 nucleotides line up with TRBD1. The length of the CDR3 is 14 residues. Per the germline V gene, CDR1 is MDHEN and CDR2 is SYDVKM. J was trimmed by 7 bases and V by 1 base; bases with no gene match: 5. The CDR3 here is CASSLSDRDGEAFF. The CDR3 DNA reads as TGTGCCAGCAGTTTATCGGACAGGGACGGTGAAGCTTTCTTT.

This clone was seen a few times. The chain links TRBV5-8 to TRBJ2-7, with D possibly being TRBD1 (6 bases). The CDR3 consists of 13 residues. Trimming shortened V by 3 bases and J by 2 bases, and 9 bases separated the two germline ends. Germline V gene sequence: CDR1 SGHTS, CDR2 YDEGEE. The DNA for the CDR3 is TGTGCCAGCAGCTCCAGGGGCCCCTACGAGCAGTACGTC. Protein sequence: CASSSRGPYEQYV.

The chain joins TRBV19 to TRBJ1-2, with D maybe TRBD1 (6 bases). The germline gives CDR1 LNHDA, CDR2 SQIVND (reference sequence). V shed 8 bases and J shed 3 bases, with 16 bases lying between them. The CDR3 is 14 amino acids. The chain's CDR3 is CASSDRSGDYGYTF. The CDR3 DNA reads as TGTGCCAGTTCCGACAGGTCGGGCGACTATGGCTACACCTTC.

This clone appeared once. The V and J genes are TRBV10-3 and TRBJ1-2; TRBD1 might be the D (6 bases). Trimming stripped 0 bases from V and 4 bases from J, with 9 bases between. This CDR3 is built from 14 residues. Germline-derived CDR1 and CDR2 are ENHRY and SYGVKD. CDR3 in DNA: TGTGCCATCAGTGAGTCAGACAGGACCTATGGCTACACCTTC. Protein product: CAISESDRTYGYTF.

The chain uses TRBV28 and TRBJ1-2; TRBD1 matches at 8 bases. V dropped 7 bases and J dropped 9; count of bases not matched to a gene: 16. The CDR3 runs to 15 residues. Per the germline V gene, CDR1 is MDHEN and CDR2 is SYDVKM. The CDR3 coding sequence is TGTGCCAGCACCAGTTTTCCGGACAGGGCCTGGAGCTACACCTTC. Protein sequence: CASTSFPDRAWSYTF.

J is TRBJ2-7 and V is TRBV18; no firm D call. CDR3 size: 16 residues. Trimming took off 6 bases at V and 4 bases at J, with 22 bases between the two ends. Germline CDR1 and CDR2: KGHSH and LQKENI. The CDR3 here is CASSRGRSQAFYEQYF. CDR3 nucleotide sequence: TGTGCCAGCTCCCGTGGACGGAGTCAGGCGTTTTACGAGCAGTACTTC.

The chain uses TRBV15 and TRBJ2-7; D could derive from TRBD1 or TRBD2 (5 bases each). CDR3 length: 18 amino acids. Per the germline V gene, CDR1 is LNHNV and CDR2 is YYDKDF (reference sequence). V lost 4 bases, J lost 0 bases, and 22 bases lay in between. CDR3 loop: CATSNPPLGPGGSYEQYF. The DNA of the CDR3 is TGTGCCACCAGCAATCCACCCTTGGGACCTGGGGGCTCCTACGAGCAGTACTTC.

As for this clone: The junction departs from germline at one end; a sequencing error may be responsible. The J gene is TRBJ2-1, the V gene TRBV5-1; 13 positions agree with TRBD2. The CDR3 is 16 residues long. Per germline, CDR1 SGHRS and CDR2 YFSETQ. CDR3 sequence: CASSHTSGRAYNEQFF. DNA for the CDR3: TGCGCCAGCAGCCACACTAGCGGGAGGGCCTATAATGAGCAGTTCTTC.

The V and J genes are TRBV6-5 and TRBJ2-3; 8 bases match TRBD1. V dropped 4 bases and J dropped 1; count of bases not matched to a gene: 1. Germline lookup yields CDR1 MNHEY and CDR2 SVGAGI. CDR3 length: 14 residues. The CDR3 bases are TGTGCCAGCAGTTCGACAGGGGGCACAGATACGCAGTATTTT. This encodes CASSSTGGTDTQYF.

The rearrangement joins TRBV6-6 to TRBJ1-6; 7 bases map to TRBD1. Germline loops: CDR1 MNHNY, CDR2 SVGAGI (reference sequence). The CDR3 contains 13 residues. J lost 9 bases, V lost 5 bases, and 4 bases had no gene match. The CDR3 coding sequence is TGTGCCAGCAGTCCCAGGGGGGTTTCACCCCTCCACTTT. Amino acids: CASSPRGVSPLHF.

The rearrangement joins TRBV5-1 to TRBJ2-7; D gene ambiguous. V gave up 1 base and J gave up 0 bases, with 11 bases separating them. The CDR3 has 15 amino acids. CDR1 and CDR2 from the germline V gene are SGHRS and YFSETQ. CDR3: CASSLIRSNSYEQYF. The CDR3 DNA reads TGCGCCAGCAGCTTGATCCGGTCTAACTCCTACGAGCAGTACTTC.

A single count supports this clone. J is TRBJ1-6 and V is TRBV28; 10 positions match TRBD1. Trimming at V came to 3 bases and at J to 7 bases, leaving 9 bases not matched to a gene. Germline V gene data show CDR1 as MDHEN and CDR2 as SYDVKM. The CDR3 is 17 residues long. CDR3: CASSFSGTGDWNSPLHF. CDR3 nucleotides: TGTGCCAGCAGTTTCTCCGGGACAGGGGATTGGAATTCACCCCTCCACTTT.

The chain couples TRBV28 to TRBJ1-3; TRBD1 might be the D (5 bases). CDR3 length equals 15 residues. Trimming removed 5 bases from V and 0 bases from J, with 11 bases in between. CDR1 and CDR2 from the germline V gene are MDHEN and SYDVKM. The CDR3: CASSGDATSGNTIYF. CDR3 coding DNA: TGTGCCAGCAGTGGGGACGCAACCTCTGGAAACACCATATATTTT.

This chain links TRBV28 with TRBJ2-1; TRBD2 might be the D (6 bases). Germline V gene lookup returns CDR1 MDHEN and CDR2 SYDVKM. The length of the CDR3 is 15 residues. The germline V and J ends were trimmed by 6 bases and 8 bases, with 20 bases remaining between them. This CDR3 is CASRMGGILRDEQFF. The CDR3 nucleotides are TGTGCCAGCAGGATGGGCGGGATCCTTCGGGATGAGCAGTTCTTC.